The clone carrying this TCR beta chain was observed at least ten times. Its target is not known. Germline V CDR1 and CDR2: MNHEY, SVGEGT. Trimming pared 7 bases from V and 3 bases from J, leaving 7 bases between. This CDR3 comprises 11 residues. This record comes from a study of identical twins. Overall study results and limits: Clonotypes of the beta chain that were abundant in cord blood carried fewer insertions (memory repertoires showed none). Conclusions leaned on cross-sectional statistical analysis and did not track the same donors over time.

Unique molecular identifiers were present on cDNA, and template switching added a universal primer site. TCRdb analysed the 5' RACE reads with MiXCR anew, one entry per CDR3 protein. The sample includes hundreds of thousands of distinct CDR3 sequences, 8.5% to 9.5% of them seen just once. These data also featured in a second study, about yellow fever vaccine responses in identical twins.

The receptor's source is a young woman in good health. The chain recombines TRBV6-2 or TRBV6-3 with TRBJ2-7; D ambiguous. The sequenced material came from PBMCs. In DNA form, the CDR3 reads TGTGCCAGCACCAGTTACTACGAGCAGTACTTC. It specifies CASTSYYEQYF.